Shown below are 30 T cell receptor beta chains from a single sample sequenced in a study of T cell repertoires in cytomegalovirus infection. Via MiXCR, TCRdb re-called the reads, giving one row per CDR3 protein. This repertoire shows about 770,000 distinct CDR3 sequences, 25% to 35% found once; its top ten account for less than 15%. No antigen has been assigned to these receptors. Material: cultured CD8+ T cells from PBMCs, obtained from culture after CMV antigen stimulation. The receptors here all came from a human donor in good health (CMV status not recorded). Some clones in this sample may be carry-over from other donors' samples.

This clonotype has more than one count but fewer than ten. V is TRBV7-9 and J is TRBJ1-1; D uncertain. Germline V lookup: CDR1 SEHNR, CDR2 FQNEAQ (reference sequence). The CDR3 consists of 14 residues. Trimming left V 5 bases short and J 5 bases short, with 15 bases between. The CDR3 is CASSPPFIGTEAFF. The DNA for the CDR3 is TGTGCCAGCAGCCCCCCCTTCATTGGTACTGAAGCTTTCTTT.

The V call is TRBV19, the J call TRBJ2-7, with 8 nucleotides matching TRBD1. J gave up 0 bases and V 5 bases, and 9 bases lay outside the gene matches. The CDR3 spans 16 residues. Germline CDR1 and CDR2: LNHDA and SQIVND (reference sequence). CDR3 in amino acids: CASSPPRGQGSYEQYF. CDR3 sequence (DNA): TGTGCCAGTAGTCCCCCCAGGGGGCAAGGCTCCTACGAGCAGTACTTC.

This clonotype was seen repeatedly, ten times or more. V usage is TRBV6-2 or TRBV6-3 and J usage is TRBJ2-1, with 7 bases matching TRBD2. Germline V gene sequence: CDR1 MNHEY, CDR2 SVGEGT. The V gene end was trimmed by 6 bases and the J gene end by 7 bases; junction bases not matched to a gene: 6. This CDR3 is built from 13 residues. The CDR3: CASSPSGANEQFF. In nucleotides, the CDR3 is TGTGCCAGCAGCCCGAGCGGGGCTAATGAGCAGTTCTTC.

This chain links TRBV6-2 or TRBV6-3 with TRBJ2-2; D remains unclear. V shed 5 bases and J shed 3 bases, with 10 bases lying between them. This CDR3 is built from 14 residues. Per the germline V gene, CDR1 is MNHEY and CDR2 is SVGEGT. CDR3 nucleotide sequence: TGTGCCAGCAGTAAGGTTCTAGACACCGGGGAGCTGTTTTTT. As protein: CASSKVLDTGELFF.

This chain uses TRBV6-1 with TRBJ2-2; a weak D match, TRBD1 (6 bases). V was clipped by 6 bases and J by 1 base, with 12 bases between them. This CDR3 region has 15 residues. Germline V lookup: CDR1 MNHNS, CDR2 SASEGT. In DNA form, the CDR3 reads TGTGCCAGCAGAGCTACAGGGATGAACACCGGGGAGCTGTTTTTT. Translating it yields CASRATGMNTGELFF.

The rearrangement joins TRBV20-1 to TRBJ2-5; no reliable D call. Germline-derived CDR1 and CDR2 are DFQATT and SNEGSKA (reference sequence). V was clipped by 5 bases and J by 1 base, with 11 bases between them. The CDR3 is 13 amino acids. DNA of the CDR3: TGCAGTGCTCCGGACGACTCCCAAGAGACCCAGTACTTC. This codes for CSAPDDSQETQYF.

The genes are TRBV27 and TRBJ2-3; D is unresolved. Germline V gene sequence: CDR1 MNHEY, CDR2 SMNVEV (reference sequence). The CDR3 runs to 13 residues. Trimming shortened V by 7 bases and J by 2 bases, and 10 bases separated the two germline ends. CDR3 amino acids: CASTEEFTDTQYF. Written as DNA, the CDR3 is TGTGCCAGCACCGAAGAATTCACAGATACGCAGTATTTT.

This chain joins TRBV3-1 and TRBJ2-3; 10 nucleotides line up with TRBD2. V trimming: 2 bases; J trimming: 6 bases; junction bases outside the gene matches: 8. This CDR3 is built from 16 residues. In germline, CDR1 is LGHDT, CDR2 YNNKEL (reference sequence). In DNA form, the CDR3 reads TGTGCCAGCAGCCAATACAGCGGGGGGGCGCTGGATACGCAGTATTTT. Protein product: CASSQYSGGALDTQYF.

This clonotype has a handful of counts. The genes are TRBV5-4 and TRBJ2-3, with 11 bases that match TRBD2. With 9 bases clipped from V and 2 bases from J, the junction kept 8 bases outside the gene matches. The CDR3 runs to 15 residues. Germline V lookup: CDR1 SGHNT, CDR2 YYREEE (reference sequence). Here the CDR3 DNA reads TGTGCCACACTGGGGACTAGCGGCCTCACAGATACGCAGTATTTT. This translates into CATLGTSGLTDTQYF.

This chain uses TRBV7-9 with TRBJ2-2, with D unresolved. Trimming took off 4 bases at V and 6 bases at J, with 9 bases between the two ends. The CDR3 covers 13 residues. Germline CDR1 and CDR2: SEHNR and FQNEAQ (reference sequence). The CDR3 reads CASSSQDPGELFF. The CDR3 DNA sequence: TGTGCCAGCAGCTCCCAGGACCCCGGGGAGCTGTTTTTT. Supplemented by reference TRBV7-9 and TRBJ2-2, the full variable domain reads DTGVSQNPRHKITKRGQNVTFRCDPISEHNRLYWYRQTLGQGPEFLTYFQNEAQLEKSRLLSDRFSAERPKGSFSTLEIQRTEQGDSAMYLCASSSQDPGELFFGEGSRLTVL.

This clonotype was seen many times. The V gene is TRBV2, the J gene TRBJ1-1, with D perhaps matching TRBD1 (6 bases). V was cut by 6 bases and J by 3 bases, with 11 bases left in between. The CDR3 extends over 13 amino acids. Per the germline V gene, CDR1 is SNHLY and CDR2 is FYNNEI. As DNA, the CDR3 is TGTGCCAGCAGGGCCAGGGGTCACACTGAAGCTTTCTTT. It is translated as CASRARGHTEAFF.

This clonotype showed up just a few times. The gene calls are TRBV6-6 and TRBJ2-4; TRBD2 agrees at 10 bases. In germline, CDR1 is MNHNY, CDR2 SVGAGI (reference sequence). Losses at the gene ends were 2 bases for V and 8 bases for J; bases not matched to a gene: 9. The CDR3 is 16 residues long. CDR3 bases: TGTGCCAGCAGTTACCCTAGCGGGGGCCCATGGGACATTCAGTACTTC. It yields the protein CASSYPSGGPWDIQYF.

Many counts were recorded for this clonotype. The V gene is TRBV6-5, the J gene TRBJ1-3, with 12 bases that match TRBD1. The CDR3 runs 19 residues. Germline V lookup: CDR1 MNHEY, CDR2 SVGAGI. Losses at the gene ends were 0 bases for V and 0 bases for J; bases not matched to a gene: 6. For the CDR3, the DNA is TGTGCCAGCAGTTACTCTGGGACAGGGGGCGGCCTCTCTGGAAACACCATATATTTT. It is translated as CASSYSGTGGGLSGNTIYF.

The chain employs TRBV7-9 and TRBJ1-3; TRBD1 matches at 10 bases. The CDR3 is 15 residues long. Germline CDR1 and CDR2: SEHNR and FQNEAQ (reference sequence). V trimming: 5 bases; J trimming: 4 bases; junction bases outside the gene matches: 5. CDR3 in DNA: TGTGCCAGCAGCGAAAGGACAGGGGGAGGAAACACCATATATTTT. It specifies CASSERTGGGNTIYF.

This clonotype appeared a few times. This chain connects TRBV2 to TRBJ1-5; D is unclear. V lost 0 bases, J lost 1 base, and 7 bases lay in between. The CDR3 spans 15 residues. Germline CDR1 SNHLY, CDR2 FYNNEI. The CDR3 DNA reads as TGTGCCAGCAGTGAAGCGACACAGAGCAATCAGCCCCAGCATTTT. Protein product: CASSEATQSNQPQHF. Full variable domain (outside the CDR3, taken from reference TRBV2 and TRBJ1-5): EPEVTQTPSHQVTQMGQEVILRCVPISNHLYFYWYRQILGQKVEFLVSFYNNEISEKSEIFDDQFSVERPDGSNFTLKIRSTKLEDSAMYFCASSEATQSNQPQHFGDGTRLSIL.

V usage is TRBV7-9 and J usage is TRBJ2-3; the match to TRBD2 covers 11 bases. Per germline, CDR1 SEHNR and CDR2 FQNEAQ (reference sequence). CDR3 length: 16 residues. V was clipped by 4 bases and J by 4 bases; unmatched bases: 7. The CDR3 region has the DNA TGTGCCAGCAGCTCTCCTAGCGGGGGGAACGCAGATACGCAGTATTTT. This codes for CASSSPSGGNADTQYF.

This chain uses TRBV9 with TRBJ1-1; D not certain. Germline V CDR1 and CDR2: SGDLS, YYNGEE. The V gene lost 7 bases and the J gene lost 4 bases, with 8 bases spanning the gap. The CDR3 extends over 11 amino acids. The CDR3 DNA reads TGTGCCAGCGGTTCCCGCACTGAAGCTTTCTTT. Protein: CASGSRTEAFF.

The V gene is TRBV7-6, the J gene TRBJ2-7; perhaps TRBD1 as D (6 bases). This CDR3 is 15 amino acids long. CDR1 and CDR2 from the germline V gene are SGHVS and FNYEAQ. Deletions cut 6 bases from V and 0 bases from J, with 15 bases between. The CDR3 nucleotides read TGTGCCAGCAGTCATTTGGGGACAAACTCCTACGAGCAGTACTTC. As protein: CASSHLGTNSYEQYF. The complete variable domain, with remaining parts taken from reference TRBV7-6 and TRBJ2-7, reads GAGVSQSPRYKVTKRGQDVALRCDPISGHVSLYWYRQALGQGPEFLTYFNYEAQQDKSGLPNDRFSAERPEGSISTLTIQRTEQRDSAMYRCASSHLGTNSYEQYFGPGTRLTVT.

This clonotype appeared a few times. The chain combines TRBV4-3 with TRBJ2-1; 11 bases fit TRBD2. V lost 2 bases, J lost 6 bases, and 3 bases stayed unmatched. The CDR3 has 15 amino acids. The germline gives CDR1 LGHNA, CDR2 YSLEER. This chain's CDR3 is CASSQLAGGLNEQFF. In DNA, the CDR3 is TGCGCCAGCAGCCAATTAGCGGGGGGGCTCAATGAGCAGTTCTTC.

The CDR3 nucleotides are TGTGCCAGCAGTTGGGCCGATATGGGCGGGCTGTTTTTT. Its translation is CASSWADMGGLFF. This chain links TRBV27 with TRBJ2-2, with D uncertain. This CDR3 contains 13 residues. Germline loops: CDR1 MNHEY, CDR2 SMNVEV (reference sequence). Trimming removed 4 bases at V and 13 bases at J, with 16 bases between.

This clonotype was picked up many times. The chain carries TRBV7-9 and TRBJ2-1; D call uncertain. The CDR3 length is 13 residues. Germline V gene sequence: CDR1 SEHNR, CDR2 FQNEAQ (reference sequence). V was shortened by 4 bases and J by 0 bases, with 4 bases between the two germline ends. The CDR3 bases are TGTGCCAGCAGCTCTGGCTCCTACAATGAGCAGTTCTTC. It codes for CASSSGSYNEQFF. The full variable domain, completed using reference TRBV7-9 and TRBJ2-1, is DTGVSQNPRHKITKRGQNVTFRCDPISEHNRLYWYRQTLGQGPEFLTYFQNEAQLEKSRLLSDRFSAERPKGSFSTLEIQRTEQGDSAMYLCASSSGSYNEQFFGPGTRLTVL.

The J gene is TRBJ2-1, the V gene TRBV7-9; 9 bases align to TRBD2. The J segment lost 2 bases and the V segment lost 0 bases, leaving 20 bases of the junction unmatched. The CDR3 loop spans 22 amino acids. Germline V gives CDR1 SEHNR, CDR2 FQNEAQ (reference sequence). The CDR3 region has the DNA TGTGCCAGCAGCTTAGCCCCACGTAGTTTACAGCGGGGGGCAGTAACCTACAATGAGCAGTTCTTC. The encoded protein is CASSLAPRSLQRGAVTYNEQFF.

This clonotype was found a few times. The chain combines TRBV7-9 with TRBJ1-2; TRBD1 might be the D (5 bases). This CDR3 has 17 amino acids. Germline CDR1 SEHNR, CDR2 FQNEAQ (reference sequence). V was shortened by 1 base and J by 8 bases, with 23 bases between the two germline ends. CDR3 in DNA: TGTGCCAGCAGCTTAGAAGGGACGAAGGAGCGGAAGGGGGGCTACACCTTC. Residues: CASSLEGTKERKGGYTF.

This clonotype was recorded a few times. This rearrangement joins TRBV19 to TRBJ2-2; 15 bases are a match to TRBD2. Trimming cost V 8 bases and J 3 bases; bases outside gene matches: 10. CDR1 is LNHDA and CDR2 is SQIVND in the germline V gene (reference sequence). The CDR3 sequence is 18 residues long. The CDR3, as DNA: TGTGCCAGTCTGATGGGACTAGCGGGGGGTGTGGACACCGGGGAGCTGTTTTTT. Encoded protein: CASLMGLAGGVDTGELFF. The entire variable domain, with the rest obtained from reference TRBV19 and TRBJ2-2, is as follows: DGGITQSPKYLFRKEGQNVTLSCEQNLNHDAMYWYRQDPGQGLRLIYYSQIVNDFQKGDIAEGYSVSREKKESFPLTVTSAQKNPTAFYLCASLMGLAGGVDTGELFFGEGSRLTVL.

This chain joins TRBV7-9 and TRBJ2-1; 10 nucleotides line up with TRBD2. The length of the CDR3 is 17 residues. Unmatched junction bases numbered 12, after V lost 5 bases and J lost 5 bases. CDR1 is SEHNR, CDR2 FQNEAQ, per germline (reference sequence). For the CDR3, the DNA is TGTGCCAGCAGCACCCCTAGAGCGGGGGGGACTAACAATGAGCAGTTCTTC. It is translated as CASSTPRAGGTNNEQFF.

In its sample, this clonotype was seen a few times. This chain uses TRBV6-6 with TRBJ2-5, with TRBD2 matching 10 bases. Looked up from germline, CDR1 is MNHNY and CDR2 is SVGAGI (reference sequence). The CDR3 consists of 18 residues. V shed 2 bases, J shed 1 base, and the junction held 10 bases outside the gene matches. The CDR3 DNA reads TGTGCCAGCAGTTACCTCCGGGAGGTAGCGGGGGGCCAAGAGACCCAGTACTTC. Protein: CASSYLREVAGGQETQYF.

The rearrangement links TRBV7-2 to TRBJ1-1; D not certain. Germline values: CDR1 SGHTA, CDR2 FQGNSA. The CDR3 length is 14 residues. With 0 bases removed from V and 8 bases from J, the gap between germline ends came to 13 bases. CDR3 region: CASSLAPTLLEAFF. The CDR3 DNA is TGTGCCAGCAGCTTAGCTCCGACACTTCTAGAAGCTTTCTTT.

As concerns this clonotype: Given a much more abundant clone one base away, this may be a read error. The chain is built from TRBV28 and TRBJ2-1; 10 bases are a match to TRBD2. This CDR3 contains 15 residues. Germline CDR1 reads MDHEN; CDR2 reads SYDVKM. The CDR3 nucleotides read TGTGCCGGCAGTTTAACAGCGGGGGGGCTGAATGAGCAGTTCTTC. The encoded protein is CAGSLTAGGLNEQFF.

This rearrangement joins TRBV2 to TRBJ1-2, with a tentative D call TRBD1 (5 bases). Germline V CDR1 and CDR2: SNHLY, FYNNEI. CDR3 length: 14 residues. Trimming shortened V by 8 bases and J by 2 bases, and 15 bases separated the two germline ends. Written as DNA, the CDR3 is TGTGCCAGCGTTGAGACAGCGGTAAACTATGGCTACACCTTC. This gives the protein CASVETAVNYGYTF.

This clonotype was seen ten or more times. The chain links TRBV7-9 to TRBJ2-5; D unclear. This CDR3 has 13 residues. CDR1 is SEHNR, CDR2 FQNEAQ, per germline (reference sequence). V was shortened by 4 bases and J by 3 bases, with 9 bases between the two germline ends. CDR3 sequence: CASSSRREETQYF. As DNA, the CDR3 is TGTGCCAGCAGCTCGCGACGGGAAGAGACCCAGTACTTC.